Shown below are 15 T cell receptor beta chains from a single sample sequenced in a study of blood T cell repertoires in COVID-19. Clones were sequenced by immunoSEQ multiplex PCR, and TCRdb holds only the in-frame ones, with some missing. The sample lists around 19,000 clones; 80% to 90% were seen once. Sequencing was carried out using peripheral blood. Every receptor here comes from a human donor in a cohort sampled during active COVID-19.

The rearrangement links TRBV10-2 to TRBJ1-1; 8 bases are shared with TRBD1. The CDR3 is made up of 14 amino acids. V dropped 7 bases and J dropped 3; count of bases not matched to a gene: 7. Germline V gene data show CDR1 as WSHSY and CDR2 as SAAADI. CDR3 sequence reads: CASNQDRADTEAFF. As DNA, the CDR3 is TGCGCCAGCAACCAGGACAGGGCTGACACTGAAGCTTTCTTT.

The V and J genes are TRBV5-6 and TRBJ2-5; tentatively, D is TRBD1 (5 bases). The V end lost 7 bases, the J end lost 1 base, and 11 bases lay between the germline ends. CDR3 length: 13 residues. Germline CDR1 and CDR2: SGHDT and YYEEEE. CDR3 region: CASFDSLQETQYF. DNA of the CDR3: TGTGCCAGCTTCGACAGCCTCCAAGAGACCCAGTACTTC.

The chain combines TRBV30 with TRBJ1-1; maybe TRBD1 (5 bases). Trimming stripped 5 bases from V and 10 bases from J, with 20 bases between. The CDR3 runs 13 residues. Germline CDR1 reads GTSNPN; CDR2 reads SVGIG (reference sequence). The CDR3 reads CAWGGGLLKGAFF. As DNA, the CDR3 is TGTGCCTGGGGGGGTGGACTCTTAAAGGGAGCTTTCTTT.

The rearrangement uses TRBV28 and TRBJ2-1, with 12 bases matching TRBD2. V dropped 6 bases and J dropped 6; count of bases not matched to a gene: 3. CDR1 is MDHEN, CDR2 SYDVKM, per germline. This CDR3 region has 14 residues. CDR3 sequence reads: CASRLTSGSNEQFF. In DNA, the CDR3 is TGTGCCAGCAGATTGACTAGCGGGAGCAATGAGCAGTTCTTC.

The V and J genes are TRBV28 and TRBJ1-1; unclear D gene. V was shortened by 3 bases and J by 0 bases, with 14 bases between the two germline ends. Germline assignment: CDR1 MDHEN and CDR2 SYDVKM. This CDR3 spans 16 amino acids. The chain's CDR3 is CASSLRAHGMNTEAFF. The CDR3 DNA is TGTGCCAGCAGTTTGCGGGCACACGGGATGAACACTGAAGCTTTCTTT.

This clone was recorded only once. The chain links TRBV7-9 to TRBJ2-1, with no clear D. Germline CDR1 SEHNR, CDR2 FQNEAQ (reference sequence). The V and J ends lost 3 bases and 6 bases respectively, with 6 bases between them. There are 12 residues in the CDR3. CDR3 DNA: TGTGCCAGCAGCTTCAAGCGCAATGAGCAGTTCTTC. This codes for CASSFKRNEQFF.

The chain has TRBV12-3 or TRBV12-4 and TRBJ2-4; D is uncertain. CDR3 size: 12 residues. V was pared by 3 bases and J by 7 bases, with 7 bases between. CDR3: CASSFTHNIQYF. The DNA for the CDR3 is TGTGCCAGCAGTTTTACACACAACATTCAGTACTTC.

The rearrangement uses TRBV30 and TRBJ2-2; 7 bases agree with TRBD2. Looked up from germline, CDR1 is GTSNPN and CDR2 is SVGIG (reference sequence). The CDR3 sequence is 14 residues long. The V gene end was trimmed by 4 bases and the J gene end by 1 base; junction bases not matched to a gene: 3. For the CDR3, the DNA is TGTGCCTGGAAAGGCGGGAGGAACACCGGGGAGCTGTTTTTT. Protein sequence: CAWKGGRNTGELFF.

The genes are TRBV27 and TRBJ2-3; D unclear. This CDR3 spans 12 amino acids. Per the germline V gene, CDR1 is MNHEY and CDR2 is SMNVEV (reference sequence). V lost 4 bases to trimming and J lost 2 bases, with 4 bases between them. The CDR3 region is CASSSFTDTQYF. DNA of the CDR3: TGTGCCAGCAGTTCATTCACAGATACGCAGTATTTT.

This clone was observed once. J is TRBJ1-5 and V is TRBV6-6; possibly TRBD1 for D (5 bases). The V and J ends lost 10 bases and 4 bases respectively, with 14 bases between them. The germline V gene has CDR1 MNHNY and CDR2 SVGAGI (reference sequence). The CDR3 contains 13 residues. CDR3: CATFLGGNQPQHF. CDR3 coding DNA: TGTGCCACCTTTCTTGGGGGGAATCAGCCCCAGCATTTT.

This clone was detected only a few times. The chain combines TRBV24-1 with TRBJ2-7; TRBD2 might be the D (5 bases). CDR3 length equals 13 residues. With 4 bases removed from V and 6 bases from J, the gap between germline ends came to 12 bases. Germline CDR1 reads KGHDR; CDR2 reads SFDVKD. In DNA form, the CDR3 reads TGTGCCACCAGTGAGACGGGAACCCGCGAGCAGTACTTC. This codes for CATSETGTREQYF.

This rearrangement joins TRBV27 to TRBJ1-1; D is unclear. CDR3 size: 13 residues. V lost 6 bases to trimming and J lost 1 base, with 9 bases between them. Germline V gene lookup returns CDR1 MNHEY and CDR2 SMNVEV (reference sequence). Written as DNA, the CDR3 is TGTGCCAGCAGCCCCCTCCCGAACACTGAAGCTTTCTTT. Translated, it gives CASSPLPNTEAFF.

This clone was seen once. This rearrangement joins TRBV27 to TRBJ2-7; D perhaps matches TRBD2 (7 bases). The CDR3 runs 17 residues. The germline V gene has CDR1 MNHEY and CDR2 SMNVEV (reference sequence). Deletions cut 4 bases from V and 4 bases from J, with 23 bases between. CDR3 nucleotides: TGTGCCAGCAGTTCCTATTGGGAAGGGGGGGCCTTTTACGAGCAGTACTTC. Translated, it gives CASSSYWEGGAFYEQYF.

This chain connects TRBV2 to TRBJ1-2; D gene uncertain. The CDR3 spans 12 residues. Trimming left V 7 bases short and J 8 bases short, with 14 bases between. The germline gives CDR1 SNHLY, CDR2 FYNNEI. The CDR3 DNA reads TGTGCCAGCACCGGGATTCTCGGGGGCTACACCTTC. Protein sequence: CASTGILGGYTF.

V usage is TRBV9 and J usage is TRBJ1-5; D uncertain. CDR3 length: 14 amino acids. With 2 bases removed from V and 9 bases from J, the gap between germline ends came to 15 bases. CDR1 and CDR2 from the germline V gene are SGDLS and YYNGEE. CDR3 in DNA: TGTGCCAGCAGCGTTCACCCCTCGGAGGGGCCCCAGCATTTT. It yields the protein CASSVHPSEGPQHF.